This T cell receptor beta chain was identified during a study of T cells in Graves' hyperthyroidism and ophthalmopathy. TCR beta CDR3 sequences were amplified from RNA transcripts. The HTBI primer set drove a first-round RT-PCR of the TCR CDR3. In TCRdb, the multiplex PCR reads were re-called with MiXCR into one record per CDR3 protein. The sample has roughly 420,000 distinct CDR3 sequences; 15% to 18% are singletons. Points from the study as a whole: The blood repertoire included most of the expanded thyroid clonotypes above 0.001. Progression to ophthalmopathy was predicted a median of 6.5 months early.

Patients having uncontrolled infection, another autoimmune disease, pregnancy or lactation were not included. This clonotype was found many times. What it recognizes is unknown. The sequenced sample was blood. The clonotype comes from a woman under 30 with Graves' hyperthyroidism.

CDR3 loop: CASSLRQGLHAFF. The CDR3 nucleotides are TGTGCCAGCAGCTTGCGGCAGGGCCTTCATGCTTTCTTT. The chain recombines TRBV7-6 with TRBJ1-1, with a possible D match to TRBD1 (5 bases). The CDR3 covers 13 residues. Trimming removed 3 bases at V and 11 bases at J, with 16 bases between. Germline loops: CDR1 SGHVS, CDR2 FNYEAQ.